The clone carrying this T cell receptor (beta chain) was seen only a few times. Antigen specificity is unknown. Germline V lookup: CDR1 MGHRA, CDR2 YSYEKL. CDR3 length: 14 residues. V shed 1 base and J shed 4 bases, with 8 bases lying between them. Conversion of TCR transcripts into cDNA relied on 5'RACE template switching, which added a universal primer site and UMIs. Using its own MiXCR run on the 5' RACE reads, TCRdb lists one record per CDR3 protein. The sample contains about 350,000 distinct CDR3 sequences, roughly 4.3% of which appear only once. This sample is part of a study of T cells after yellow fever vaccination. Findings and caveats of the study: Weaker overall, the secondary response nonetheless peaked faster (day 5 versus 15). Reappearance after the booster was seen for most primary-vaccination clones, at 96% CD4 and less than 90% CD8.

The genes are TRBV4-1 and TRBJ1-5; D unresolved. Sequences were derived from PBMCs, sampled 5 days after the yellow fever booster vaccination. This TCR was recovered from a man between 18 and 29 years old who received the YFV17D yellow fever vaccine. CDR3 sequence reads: CASSQVVGNQPQHF. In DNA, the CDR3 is TGCGCCAGCAGCCAAGTGGTTGGGAATCAGCCCCAGCATTTT.